The 10 T cell receptor beta chains below all came from one sample that was sequenced in a study of blood T cell repertoires in COVID-19. Clones were read by immunoSEQ multiplex PCR, and TCRdb kept only the in-frame ones, dropping some. The sample records approximately 82,000 clones, around 89% being singletons. Sequencing input: peripheral blood. The source of these receptors is an older man with active or convalescent COVID-19.

The rearrangement joins TRBV4-3 to TRBJ2-3, with 11 bases identical to TRBD2. This CDR3 is 16 amino acids long. The V gene end was trimmed by 1 base and the J gene end by 4 bases; junction bases not matched to a gene: 4. From germline, CDR1 is LGHNA and CDR2 YSLEER. CDR3 sequence reads: CASSQVLAGGADTQYF. CDR3 nucleotides: TGCGCCAGCAGCCAAGTCCTAGCGGGAGGAGCAGATACGCAGTATTTT.

This sequence joins TRBV2 and TRBJ2-3, with 9 nucleotides matching TRBD2. This CDR3 is built from 19 residues. V lost 4 bases to trimming and J lost 6 bases; unmatched junction nucleotides: 20. Germline V gene data show CDR1 as SNHLY and CDR2 as FYNNEI. The CDR3, as DNA: TGTGCCAGCAGTGGCGACAAACTAGCGGGCGACGTCGATGGTGATACGCAGTATTTT. This translates into CASSGDKLAGDVDGDTQYF.

This clone was seen a handful of times. The J gene is TRBJ1-6, the V gene TRBV15; the match to TRBD1 covers 7 bases. V was pared by 2 bases and J by 8 bases, with 6 bases of the junction left unmatched. The CDR3 is 15 amino acids. Germline V gene sequence: CDR1 LNHNV, CDR2 YYDKDF (reference sequence). The CDR3 DNA follows: TGTGCCACCAGCAGATTTACAGGGGAGGATTCACCCCTCCACTTT. Its protein product is CATSRFTGEDSPLHF.

The genes are TRBV6-5 and TRBJ1-1; maybe TRBD1 (6 bases). The CDR3 length is 14 residues. V was shortened by 2 bases and J by 1 base, with 8 bases between the two germline ends. CDR1 MNHEY and CDR2 SVGAGI come from the germline V gene. CDR3 coding DNA: TGTGCCAGCAGTTACGCCAGGGGGAACACTGAAGCTTTCTTT. Translating gives CASSYARGNTEAFF.

The chain joins TRBV5-1 to TRBJ2-5; the D gene is possibly TRBD2 (6 bases). The CDR3 covers 15 residues. V lost 3 bases and J lost 2, with 14 bases in between. Per the germline V gene, CDR1 is SGHRS and CDR2 is YFSETQ. The CDR3 spells CASSSMGGVQETQYF. For the CDR3, the DNA is TGCGCCAGCAGCTCCATGGGGGGTGTGCAAGAGACCCAGTACTTC. Looking up the rest from reference TRBV5-1 and TRBJ2-5 gives the full variable domain: KAGVTQTPRYLIKTRGQQVTLSCSPISGHRSVSWYQQTPGQGLQFLFEYFSETQRNKGNFPGRFSGRQFSNSRSEMNVSTLELGDSALYLCASSSMGGVQETQYFGPGTRLLVL.

V is TRBV6-1 and J is TRBJ2-5, with D unresolved. Germline V gene sequence: CDR1 MNHNS, CDR2 SASEGT. Trimming stripped 5 bases from V and 2 bases from J, with 3 bases between. The CDR3 is 11 amino acids. CDR3 bases: TGTGCCAGCAGTTCACAAGAGACCCAGTACTTC. Amino acids: CASSSQETQYF.

The chain carries TRBV5-1 and TRBJ1-1, with D possibly being TRBD1 (5 bases). The CDR3 runs to 13 residues. The V gene lost 3 bases and the J gene lost 5 bases, with 11 bases spanning the gap. The germline CDR1 and CDR2 sequences are SGHRS and YFSETQ. The CDR3 DNA reads TGCGCCAGCAGCTATCAGGGATCGACTGAAGCTTTCTTT. Its translation is CASSYQGSTEAFF.

V is TRBV5-5 and J is TRBJ1-5; possible D gene TRBD1, 5 bases. This CDR3 region has 16 residues. The V gene lost 4 bases and the J gene lost 0 bases, with 14 bases spanning the gap. The germline V gene encodes CDR1 SGHKS and CDR2 YYEKEE (reference sequence). As DNA, the CDR3 is TGTGCCAGCAGCCCCGGGCGGGGCTATAGCAATCAGCCCCAGCATTTT. Translating gives CASSPGRGYSNQPQHF. Combining the CDR3 with reference TRBV5-5 and TRBJ1-5 gives the whole variable domain DAGVTQSPTHLIKTRGQQVTLRCSPISGHKSVSWYQQVLGQGPQFIFQYYEKEERGRGNFPDRFSARQFPNYSSELNVNALLLGDSALYLCASSPGRGYSNQPQHFGDGTRLSIL.

The chain uses TRBV4-3 and TRBJ2-1; 7 nucleotides align to TRBD2. Germline V gene data show CDR1 as LGHNA and CDR2 as YSLEER. Losses at the gene ends were 1 base for V and 6 bases for J; bases not matched to a gene: 9. The CDR3 totals 16 residues. This chain's CDR3 is CASSQGVGGLGNEQFF. The CDR3 nucleotides read TGCGCCAGCAGCCAAGGAGTGGGGGGGTTGGGCAATGAGCAGTTCTTC.

This clone appeared once. J is TRBJ1-5 and V is TRBV6-1; TRBD1 is a possible D gene (5 bases). V lost 2 bases and J 0 bases, leaving 8 bases between the germline ends. The germline CDR1 and CDR2 sequences are MNHNS and SASEGT. The CDR3 runs to 15 residues. The CDR3 loop reads CASSEMDTSNQPQHF. The DNA for the CDR3 is TGTGCCAGCAGTGAAATGGACACTAGCAATCAGCCCCAGCATTTT.